The clone carrying this TCR beta chain was found a few times. Antigen specificity is unknown. This sample is drawn from a study of T cell repertoires in cytomegalovirus infection. Study context: The public TCR beta signatures pointed to both CMV infection and matching HLA type.

Findings and caveats of the study: HLA-C-restricted CMV clonotypes gave the most frequent clonotype in two of eight donors. There were carriers of CMV plus the relevant HLA, and cumulative public TCR beta family frequency identified them.

From the reads, TCRdb called clonotypes with MiXCR, one entry per CDR3 protein. The sample yields roughly 320,000 distinct CDR3 sequences, 8% to 10% seen once. The sample taken for sequencing was PBMCs. This TCR came from a human donor in good health (CMV status not recorded). Some clones in this sample may be carry-over from other donors' samples.

The CDR3 nucleotides are TGTGCCAGCAGCCCCATAGCGGGAGATCTTCGGAACACCGGGGAGCTGTTTTTT. Its translation is CASSPIAGDLRNTGELFF. V gene TRBV6-6 combines with J gene TRBJ2-2; 9 positions agree with TRBD2. Germline CDR1 is MNHNY and CDR2 is SVGAGI (reference sequence). This CDR3 has 18 amino acids. The V segment lost 6 bases and the J segment 1 base; nucleotides outside the gene matches: 12.